The sequence of this TCR beta chain was determined in a study of T cell repertoires in cytomegalovirus infection. Study in general: Carrying CMV and the relevant HLA type showed in public TCR beta signatures.

This clonotype was picked up a small number of times. What it binds is unknown. V dropped 3 bases and J dropped 6; count of bases not matched to a gene: 8. CDR1 is SGHNT, CDR2 YYREEE, per germline (reference sequence). The CDR3 extends over 14 amino acids. TCRdb passed the reads through MiXCR, listing each CDR3 protein once. The sample has approximately 270,000 distinct CDR3 sequences, approximately 22% seen once. This clonotype was obtained from a human donor in good health (CMV status not recorded). Some clones in this sample may be carry-over from other donors' samples. The V gene is TRBV5-4, the J gene TRBJ1-1; 7 bases line up with TRBD1. The sample in question was cultured PBMCs, obtained from culture after CMV antigen stimulation. The CDR3 spells CASSSPLGGPEAFF. In DNA, the CDR3 is TGTGCCAGCAGCTCACCCCTAGGGGGCCCTGAAGCTTTCTTT.